The sequence of this T cell receptor (beta chain) was determined in a study of T cell responses to AZD1222 COVID-19 vaccine. Study-level information: Pooled in the analysis were second doses at about 4 or about 12 weeks. The study's findings and limits: Donors, mostly white British, included more females; clonal diversity was possibly underestimated.

As for this clone: What it recognizes is unknown.

Clones were read by immunoSEQ multiplex PCR, and TCRdb kept only the in-frame ones, dropping some. The repertoire consists of around 140,000 clones, with 80% to 90% occurring once and the leading ten covering under 2%. Trimming cost V 0 bases and J 0 bases, with 10 bases left between them. The CDR3 extends over 17 amino acids. Per the germline V gene, CDR1 is SGHRS and CDR2 is YFSETQ. Here the sequenced sample was peripheral blood, taken on day 0 of AZD1222 vaccination. The V gene is TRBV5-1, the J gene TRBJ2-6; TRBD1 is a possible D gene (5 bases). The sequence came from an adult in good health. The CDR3 protein is CASSLATGSSGANVLTF. The CDR3 nucleotides are TGCGCCAGCAGCTTGGCAACAGGCAGCTCTGGGGCCAACGTCCTGACTTTC.